The sequence of this T cell receptor beta chain was determined in a study of cytomegalovirus exposure and HLA in healthy donors listed by TCRdb under 2017. Regarding the study in general: In an earlier analysis of 587 of the donors, 250 to 350 Gb of sequence data and 90 million to 120 million unique TCR beta sequences from 150 million to 200 million T cells were reported. An early release that covered about 600 HLA-typed donors contained 250 to 350 gigabases of sequencing data and tens of millions of unique TCR sequences. Of the 300 to 450 genotyped donors, less than 85% were placed in the genetic ancestry cluster associated with self-reported Caucasian donors. The study was designed to test whether signatures of past pathogen exposure could be identified by cataloging public T cell receptors. The T cell repertoires of about 700 subjects were profiled by immunosequencing and related to cytomegalovirus serostatus. In addition to the first cohort of hundreds of subjects, a separate validation cohort of approximately 130 different subjects was used. High-throughput TCR immunosequencing, statistical association of individual TCRs with disease status, and machine learning were combined to predict cytomegalovirus infection status. In a later analysis, previously published TCR beta repertoires from 600 to 850 donors were re-analyzed and high-resolution HLA genotyping was added so that TCR occurrence patterns could be studied. In the later analysis, no new phenotypic data were used to find candidate immune exposures; instead, reliance was placed on TCR beta sequences and their occurrence across donors. To decide whether each TCR beta V gene segment behaved as functional or pseudogenic, an earlier analysis of some 540 of the donors relied on high-throughput TCR beta sequencing. Donor age, sex, ethnicity and CMV serostatus were collected together with the repertoire data. A later genetic analysis took genome-wide SNP genotypes for about 55% of the 666 donors and used that subset as a discovery cohort. All discovery cohort repertoires had been generated on a single sequencing platform. Class I and class II HLA loci were covered by the typing at four-digit resolution. The number of typed donors differed by locus: 629-630 for A, B, C, DRB1 and DQB1; some 500 for DQA1; roughly 600 for DPA1; and 400 to 480 for DPB1. Because of strong linkage in the cohort, roughly five DR-DQ haplotypes were treated as single units for association and clustering. On average, about 200,000 unique TCR beta nucleotide sequences were sequenced per donor among about 400 genotyped donors of the cohort, with roughly 18% of those sequences being non-productive. The full study reports these points: According to a later analysis, most CMV-associated TCR beta chains appeared to be HLA-restricted, and the HLA associations seemed to be driven largely by CMV exposure. Because some donors lacked HLA typing at each locus, the association tests relied only on the typed subset. A later analysis associated 15,000 or so TCR beta sequences with specific HLA alleles at a false discovery rate of 0.05. In the study, 150 to 200 TCR beta chains were listed as associated with cytomegalovirus. Several of the top co-occurrence clusters appeared to be linked to parvovirus B19, influenza, CMV and Epstein-Barr virus, according to a later analysis. Linkage disequilibrium might explain the correlated functional status among segregating V segments, but an unknown experimental factor could not be ruled out. A group of highly shared sequence variants was considered likely to be a technical artifact of the sequencing pipeline. A later analysis found that TCR association rates varied across HLA loci, with DRB1 alleles showing the most associated TCRs and HLA-C alleles the fewest. It was suggested by the authors that the approach could potentially be generalized to other disease states and immunological phenotypes. In a later analysis, HLA-associated TCR beta chains were found to be more clonally expanded and to have lower generation probabilities than equally common non-associated chains. Compared with the roughly 720-donor mean, donors in an Asian-associated ancestry cluster had fewer N-insertions in productive TCRs, according to a later genetic analysis. Cytomegalovirus status was reported to be diagnosed by the classifier with high specificity and sensitivity in both the original and validation cohorts. Most TCR sequences were observed very rarely across donors, whereas some public TCRs were present in many individuals. The earlier analysis of a few hundred of the donors excluded roughly 16 rarely observed V segments, including chromosome 9 orphons, because counts were too low. Immune exposure information for the cohort was limited to CMV serostatus. This cohort had only TCR beta chains sequenced, and the lack of alpha or paired-chain data limited which features could be detected. Strong co-occurrence of HLA alleles, especially DR and DQ, made assigning TCR associations to individual alleles difficult. Sequencing depth was assumed to be roughly uniform across donors in the presence/absence analyses, though that assumption may not hold. A further reported finding was that TCR beta sequences accurately predicted the HLA-A and HLA-B alleles for most subjects in the first cohort. In a later genetic analysis, a missense DCLRE1C variant was associated with V-gene and J-gene trimming of TCR beta chains, and the association was replicated in an independent cohort. A few of the identified cytomegalovirus-associated TCR beta chains were confirmed in vitro to be specific for cytomegalovirus antigens. In an earlier analysis of around 600 of the donors, most TCR beta V segments appeared in productive rearrangements about 87% or about 30% of the time, broadly matching IMGT annotations.

This clone was counted a few times. Its antigen is not yet known. Within one base of it there is no much larger clone, and no base qualities were kept. In total, approximately 690 healthy bone marrow donors made up the cohort. Cohort members were all nominally healthy when sampled, although unrecorded immune exposures were likely present. The donor tested CMV seropositive, placing the donor among the roughly 300 seropositive members of the cohort. A peripheral blood sample was collected from each donor, and TCR beta sequencing was performed on peripheral blood mononuclear cells. Genomic DNA was extracted from the blood cell samples with the Qiagen DNeasy Blood Extraction Kit. The library was prepared using the immunoSEQ multiplex PCR assay. A mixture of 60 forward primers for TCR Vbeta segments and 13 reverse primers for TCR Jbeta segments was used in the multiplex PCR. Amplification of the CDR3 region of rearranged TCR beta genes was performed with a multiplex PCR assay on genomic DNA. On the Illumina HiSeq System, the amplified TCR beta libraries were sequenced as 87-base-pair reads. The published analysis was carried out like this. A later analysis counted about 80 million unique TCR beta chains across the 666 repertoires, and 9.5 million to 11 million of these chains were shared by at least two donors. A nearest-neighbor algorithm error-corrected the raw reads and collapsed the reads into unique sequences, merging closely related sequences to remove PCR and sequencing errors. To assign V, D and J gene segments, CDR3 sequences were aligned to IMGT reference sequences. For a sequence to be retained, at least a six-nucleotide match to both a V gene segment and a J gene segment was required. Rearrangements were classified as productive when the CDR3 lacked stop codons and remained in frame with V and J, and all other rearrangements were classified as non-productive. Following IMGT convention, CDR3 was defined as the stretch from the second conserved V-encoded cysteine up to the conserved J-encoded phenylalanine. The earlier analysis of 587 of the donors excluded any sequence lacking an unambiguous match to a single V gene segment. An earlier analysis of a few hundred of the donors classified V segments as functional when productive rearrangements were above 56.7% and as segregating when the standard deviation between donors was above 5%. A statistical classification framework was developed to diagnose cytomegalovirus status using the catalog of TCR beta chain sequences. In a later analysis, TCR nucleotide sequences were compared against IMGT/GENE-DB human TR gene sequences so that V and J genes could be assigned. In a later analysis, CDR3 sequences and most-parsimonious VDJ recombination scenarios were assigned using the TCRdist pipeline. A later analysis defined each TCR beta chain by its CDR3 amino acid sequence plus V-gene family, and excluded reads lacking a unique V-gene family. To address suspected cross-contamination and a sequencing artifact, a later analysis removed approximately 590 highly shared, low-generation-probability nucleotide sequences. In a later analysis, a clonal expansion index was calculated for each public chain from normalized within-repertoire ranks of inferred template counts. Generation probabilities in a later analysis came from a VDJ recombination model fitted to out-of-frame rearrangements, and those results were checked against IGoR. In a later analysis, TCR-TCR, TCR-HLA and TCR-CMV co-occurrence was scored with hypergeometric tests, and a repertoire-size bias correction was applied to TCR pairs. In a later analysis, false discovery rates were estimated by permuting HLA or CMV assignments 20 times. In a later analysis, co-occurring TCRs were grouped using DBSCAN, with TCRdist sequence similarity added in when clustering inside HLA-allele-positive subsets. For co-occurrence clustering, repertoires with fewer than 30,000 or more than 120,000 public chains were excluded, along with four to six repertoires with anomalous nucleotide sharing. Imported from immuneACCESS, the table was reduced by TCRdb to in-frame sequences with V and J called. These copies leave out some clones; in studies compared against another copy, an unresolved V gene accounts for under half, and the cause of the remainder is not known. V, J and clone size derive from that table, while D and trimming were established from the DNA sequence. For this sample the table gives 120,000 to 150,000 clones, of which about four fifths were detected only once. The ten largest clonotypes hold roughly 3.2% of the sample.

Material: PBMCs. This clonotype was obtained from a young man in good health and CMV-seropositive.

The nucleotides are TGCGCCAGCAGCCAAGAACTATCACAGGGGGGAGGCAATCAGCCCCAGCATTTT. Translated, it reads CASSQELSQGGGNQPQHF. The V and J segments used are TRBV4-1 and TRBJ1-5, and 8 junction bases match TRBD1. Taken from cysteine to phenylalanine, the CDR3 has 18 residues. Just the 54-base CDR3 DNA is kept, in frame starting at base 1. Ends trimmed: V by 0 bases, J by 2 bases; bases unmatched to a gene: 9. Via the germline V gene, CDR1 is MGHRA and CDR2 YSYEKL.